A single sample gave rise to the 10 T cell receptor beta chains below, sequenced in a study of T cells after yellow fever vaccination (dated by TCRdb to the late 2010s). Receptors were amplified or captured by 5' RACE. The sequencer was an Illumina HiSeq 2500. In-frame beta chains were kept once TCRdb had trimmed the public reads at Q25 with fastp and called clones with MiXCR. A single entry per CDR3 protein holds the most common genes and DNA from its merged rows. The sample has 600,000 to 750,000 distinct CDR3 sequences on record, over 9% of them singletons. 15% of the sample goes to the ten largest clones. What the treatment or condition label conveys for this sample: live attenuated yellow fever vaccine strain. Here the sequenced sample was PBMCs, taken on the day of the yellow fever booster vaccination. The receptors shown here come from a man aged 25-40 years who received the YFV17D yellow fever vaccine.

This rearrangement joins TRBV24-1 to TRBJ1-2, with a weak D call TRBD1 (6 bases). CDR3 length: 13 amino acids. V was cut by 4 bases and J by 7 bases, with 12 bases left in between. The germline V gene encodes CDR1 KGHDR and CDR2 SFDVKD. The CDR3 loop reads CATSEEGGRGYTF. In nucleotides, the CDR3 is TGTGCCACCAGTGAGGAGGGGGGTCGTGGCTACACCTTC.

The sample holds many counts of this clonotype. The J gene is TRBJ2-1, the V gene TRBV7-2, with 9 bases lining up with TRBD1. The germline gives CDR1 SGHTA, CDR2 FQGNSA. CDR3 length equals 15 residues. The junction had 3 bases not matched to a gene; V was cut back by 0 bases and J by 6 bases. CDR3 amino acids: CASSLAGQGRNEQFF. The CDR3 region has the DNA TGTGCCAGCAGCTTAGCGGGACAGGGTCGCAATGAGCAGTTCTTC.

V and J are TRBV4-2 and TRBJ1-1; D unresolved. Germline-derived CDR1 and CDR2 are LGHNA and YNFKEQ. The CDR3 has 14 amino acids. Between the trimmed V and J ends, which lost 2 bases and 13 bases, there was a span of 20 bases. DNA for the CDR3: TGTGCCAGCAGCCAACGAGGACCGCCGGATCCAGTTTTCTTT. Its protein is CASSQRGPPDPVFF.

This clonotype was observed a handful of times. The chain has TRBV20-1 and TRBJ2-2; D uncertain. The CDR3 runs to 16 residues. Looked up from germline, CDR1 is DFQATT and CDR2 is SNEGSKA (reference sequence). Trimming left V 3 bases short and J 0 bases short, with 14 bases between. CDR3 nucleotides: TGCAGTGCTAGTGCCCTAAGATCCTCGAACACCGGGGAGCTGTTTTTT. Its translation: CSASALRSSNTGELFF.

This clonotype has ten or more counts. The chain links TRBV5-1 to TRBJ2-1; either TRBD1 or TRBD2 may fit D (6 bases each). The CDR3 covers 14 residues. Trimming pared 4 bases from V and 7 bases from J, leaving 15 bases between. Germline V gene sequence: CDR1 SGHRS, CDR2 YFSETQ. CDR3 sequence (DNA): TGCGCCAGCAGCACCCCGGGGGCGGCTAATGAGCAGTTCTTC. Its protein is CASSTPGAANEQFF. Combining the CDR3 with reference TRBV5-1 and TRBJ2-1 gives the whole variable domain KAGVTQTPRYLIKTRGQQVTLSCSPISGHRSVSWYQQTPGQGLQFLFEYFSETQRNKGNFPGRFSGRQFSNSRSEMNVSTLELGDSALYLCASSTPGAANEQFFGPGTRLTVL.

The V call is TRBV21-1, the J call TRBJ2-1; no DNA check was done on the table's D call, TRBD1. TRBV21-1 is described as a pseudogene. The CDR3 is 17 residues long. CDR3: CASSNLNRDRVYNEQFF. The CDR3 DNA reads as TGTGCCAGCAGCAATTTAAACCGGGACAGGGTCTACAATGAGCAGTTCTTC.

The chain joins TRBV7-9 to TRBJ1-6; TRBD1 is a possible D gene (6 bases). CDR1 SEHNR and CDR2 FQNEAQ come from the germline V gene (reference sequence). The V gene lost 4 bases and the J gene lost 10 bases, with 17 bases spanning the gap. This CDR3 has 15 amino acids. Here the CDR3 reads CASSSPQGLGSPLHF. The CDR3, as DNA: TGTGCCAGCAGCTCACCTCAGGGGCTTGGGTCACCCCTCCACTTT. Full variable domain (remainder filled in from reference TRBV7-9 and TRBJ1-6): DTGVSQNPRHKITKRGQNVTFRCDPISEHNRLYWYRQTLGQGPEFLTYFQNEAQLEKSRLLSDRFSAERPKGSFSTLEIQRTEQGDSAMYLCASSSPQGLGSPLHFGNGTRLTVT.

This clonotype was detected a few times. V and J are TRBV7-2 and TRBJ2-2; 10 bases line up with TRBD2. Losses at the gene ends were 2 bases for V and 9 bases for J; bases not matched to a gene: 3. This CDR3 is built from 14 residues. Germline V lookup: CDR1 SGHTA, CDR2 FQGNSA. CDR3 in amino acids: CASSLLAGVRELFF. CDR3 nucleotide sequence: TGTGCCAGCAGCTTACTAGCGGGAGTCCGGGAGCTGTTTTTT.

The chain joins TRBV6-2 or TRBV6-3 to TRBJ2-7; D is perhaps TRBD1 or TRBD2 (5 bases each). Deletions cut 5 bases from V and 0 bases from J, with 11 bases between. CDR1 and CDR2 from the germline V gene are MNHEY and SVGEGT. This CDR3 is built from 14 residues. CDR3 nucleotides: TGTGCCAGCAGTAGGGGACGGACCTCCTACGAGCAGTACTTC. Translating it yields CASSRGRTSYEQYF.

The V gene is TRBV20-1, the J gene TRBJ1-1, with D possibly being TRBD1 (5 bases). This CDR3 spans 11 amino acids. Germline V gene lookup returns CDR1 DFQATT and CDR2 SNEGSKA (reference sequence). The DNA of the CDR3 is TGCAGGGGGGTCAGAAACACTGAAGCTTTCTTT. It codes for CRGVRNTEAFF.